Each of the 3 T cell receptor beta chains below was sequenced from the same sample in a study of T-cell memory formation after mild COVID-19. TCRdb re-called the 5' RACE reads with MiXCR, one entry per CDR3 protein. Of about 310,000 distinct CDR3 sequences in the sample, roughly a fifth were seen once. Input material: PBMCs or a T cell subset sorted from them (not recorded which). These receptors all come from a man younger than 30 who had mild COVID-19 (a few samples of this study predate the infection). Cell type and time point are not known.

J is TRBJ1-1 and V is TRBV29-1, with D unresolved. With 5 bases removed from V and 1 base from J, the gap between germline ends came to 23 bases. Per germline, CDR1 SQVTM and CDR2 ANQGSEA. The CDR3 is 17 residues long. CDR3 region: CSVHGYHNIGPNTEAFF. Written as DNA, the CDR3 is TGCAGCGTTCATGGATATCATAATATCGGCCCGAACACTGAAGCTTTCTTT.

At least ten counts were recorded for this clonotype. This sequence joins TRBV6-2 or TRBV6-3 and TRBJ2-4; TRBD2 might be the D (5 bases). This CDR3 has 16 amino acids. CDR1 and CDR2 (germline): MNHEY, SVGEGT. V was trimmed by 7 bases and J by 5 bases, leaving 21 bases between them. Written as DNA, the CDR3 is TGTGCCAGCACCCAGCAAGCCGGTGGGAGCCAAAACATTCAGTACTTC. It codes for CASTQQAGGSQNIQYF.

The CDR3 nucleotides read TGCGCCAGCAGCCCCGTAATGGGGCACGAGCAGTACTTC. It is translated as CASSPVMGHEQYF. The chain has TRBV5-1 and TRBJ2-7; D is perhaps TRBD1 (5 bases). The V and J ends lost 4 bases and 5 bases respectively, with 13 bases between them. The CDR3 loop spans 13 amino acids. Germline CDR1 is SGHRS and CDR2 is YFSETQ.